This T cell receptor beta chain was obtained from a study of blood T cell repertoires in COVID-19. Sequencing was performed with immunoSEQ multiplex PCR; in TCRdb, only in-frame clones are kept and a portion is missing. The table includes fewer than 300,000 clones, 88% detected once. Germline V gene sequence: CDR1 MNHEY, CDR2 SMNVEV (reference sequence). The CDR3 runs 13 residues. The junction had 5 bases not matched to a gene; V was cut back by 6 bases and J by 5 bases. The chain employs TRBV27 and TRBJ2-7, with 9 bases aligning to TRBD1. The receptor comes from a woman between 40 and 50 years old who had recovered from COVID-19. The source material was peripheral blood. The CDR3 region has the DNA TGTGCCAGCAGAGACAGGGGGGCGCACGAGCAGTACTTC. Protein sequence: CASRDRGAHEQYF.